The TCR beta chain described here comes from a study of PD-1 blockade in classical Hodgkin lymphoma. For this clone: The target antigen is unknown.

Findings of the study overall: Underlying causes for the observed repertoire differences were not defined, possibly disease activity or prior therapy. Whoever responded completely had baseline diversity much like that seen in newly diagnosed patients. The study reported lower baseline TCR diversity in newly diagnosed patients than in healthy donors. Patients starting nivolumab less than 1 year after ASCT had lower diversity and were excluded from later analyses.

The assay was immunoSEQ multiplex PCR, and TCRdb's table has in-frame clones only and misses some. The profile shows more than 140,000 clones, nearly 80% of them singletons. After autologous stem cell transplantation all patients relapsed, and prior brentuximab vedotin exposure differed between cohorts. The source was peripheral blood mononuclear cells (PBMCs), collected before the second cycle of nivolumab. This clonotype was sampled from a human donor with classical Hodgkin lymphoma.

The CDR3 DNA reads TGTGCCAGCAGCCCTCGGACAGGGAACTCAATTAACTATGGCTACACCTTC. Protein sequence: CASSPRTGNSINYGYTF. The chain employs TRBV7-4 and TRBJ1-2; 8 bases match TRBD1. This CDR3 is built from 17 residues. Trimming removed 5 bases from V and 1 base from J; junction bases left unmatched: 12. Germline V CDR1 and CDR2: SGHVT, SQSDAQ.